The 8 T cell receptor beta chains given below trace back to one sample, sequenced in a study of T cell repertoires in cytomegalovirus infection. Via MiXCR, TCRdb re-called the reads, giving one row per CDR3 protein. The top ten hold more than 13% of the sample, which has about 260,000 distinct CDR3 sequences, approximately 10% seen once. Sequenced input: PBMCs. The receptors come from a human donor in good health (CMV status not recorded). Some clones in this sample may be carry-over from other donors' samples.

At least ten counts were recorded for this clonotype. This chain's CDR3 is CASSFRQGNGYTF. CDR3 DNA: TGTGCCAGCAGTTTTAGGCAGGGTAATGGCTACACCTTC. The chain has TRBV12-3 or TRBV12-4 and TRBJ1-2; weak D call: TRBD1 (5 bases). The CDR3 is made up of 13 amino acids. V was clipped by 3 bases and J by 6 bases, with 11 bases between them.

This clonotype was seen ten or more times. V usage is TRBV19 and J usage is TRBJ2-2; 8 nucleotides align to TRBD1. V shed 0 bases and J 1 base; nucleotides not matched to a gene: 13. The CDR3 length is 20 residues. The germline CDR1 and CDR2 sequences are LNHDA and SQIVND (reference sequence). The CDR3 nucleotides are TGTGCCAGTAGTATAGATCTTCGGGGACAGGCGATCGGGAACACCGGGGAGCTGTTTTTT. Protein: CASSIDLRGQAIGNTGELFF.

This clonotype was observed at least ten times. The chain recombines TRBV7-2 with TRBJ1-1; TRBD1 aligns across 9 bases. CDR3 length: 15 amino acids. Trimming cost V 2 bases and J 7 bases; bases outside gene matches: 8. Germline V lookup: CDR1 SGHTA, CDR2 FQGNSA. The CDR3 reads CASSLSGTGKDEAFF. CDR3 sequence (DNA): TGTGCCAGCAGCTTATCCGGGACAGGGAAGGATGAAGCTTTCTTT.

This clonotype has ten or more counts. The chain recombines TRBV12-3 or TRBV12-4 with TRBJ1-2, with D tentatively TRBD1 (6 bases). Deletions cut 4 bases from V and 8 bases from J, with 17 bases between. The CDR3 has 14 amino acids. This chain's CDR3 is CASSWTDRRGGYTF. The CDR3 nucleotides are TGTGCCAGCAGTTGGACAGATAGGCGGGGAGGCTACACCTTC.

The V and J genes are TRBV2 and TRBJ1-6; D uncertain. CDR3 length: 15 residues. In germline, CDR1 is SNHLY, CDR2 FYNNEI. Trimming took off 5 bases at V and 7 bases at J, with 15 bases between the two ends. CDR3 sequence (DNA): TGTGCCAGCAGTAACACGGGCAACTCCAATTCACCCCTCCACTTT. Its protein is CASSNTGNSNSPLHF.

The chain links TRBV7-3 to TRBJ2-5; the match to TRBD2 covers 10 bases. The CDR3 is made up of 18 amino acids. CDR1 is SGHTA, CDR2 FQGTGA, per germline. V was clipped by 5 bases and J by 3 bases; unmatched bases: 15. Here the CDR3 reads CASSPHLGPSGGKETQYF. The CDR3 DNA reads TGTGCCAGCAGCCCCCACCTGGGCCCTAGCGGGGGAAAAGAGACCCAGTACTTC. Complete variable domain (other parts from reference TRBV7-3 and TRBJ2-5): GAGVSQTPSNKVTEKGKYVELRCDPISGHTALYWYRQSLGQGPEFLIYFQGTGAADDSGLPNDRFFAVRPEGSVSTLKIQRTERGDSAVYLCASSPHLGPSGGKETQYFGPGTRLLVL.

This clonotype was recorded many times. The rearrangement uses TRBV7-2 and TRBJ2-5; TRBD2 matches 7 bases. Trimming cost V 0 bases and J 2 bases; bases outside gene matches: 6. The CDR3 is 16 residues long. The germline gives CDR1 SGHTA, CDR2 FQGNSA. The CDR3 loop is CASSLAVGGRQETQYF. CDR3 bases: TGTGCCAGCAGCTTAGCGGTTGGCGGGAGACAAGAGACCCAGTACTTC. Filled out from reference TRBV7-2 and TRBJ2-5, the complete variable domain reads GAGVSQSPSNKVTEKGKDVELRCDPISGHTALYWYRQSLGQGLEFLIYFQGNSAPDKSGLPSDRFSAERTGGSVSTLTIQRTQQEDSAVYLCASSLAVGGRQETQYFGPGTRLLVL.

The J gene is TRBJ2-7, the V gene TRBV29-1, with 8 bases lining up with TRBD1. With 0 bases clipped from V and 0 bases from J, the junction kept 13 bases outside the gene matches. CDR1 and CDR2 from the germline V gene are SQVTM and ANQGSEA. The CDR3 extends over 18 amino acids. The CDR3 protein is CSVEESHLSGTGSYEQYF. Written as DNA, the CDR3 is TGCAGCGTTGAAGAATCTCACCTTTCCGGGACAGGCTCCTACGAGCAGTACTTC.